The clone carrying this T cell receptor (beta chain) was counted only a few times. The CDR3 sequence is 15 residues long. J lost 3 bases, V lost 4 bases, and 6 bases had no gene match. Germline CDR1 KGHSH, CDR2 LQKENI. Per the original methods: Amplifying reference gene primers gave estimates of nucleated cell counts. Sequencing was performed with immunoSEQ multiplex PCR; in TCRdb, only in-frame clones are kept and a portion is missing. Clonal size and the V and J genes are those of that table, whereas D and trimming came from the DNA. Here the sample spans around 250,000 clones, 86% being singletons. The data derive from a study of blood T cell repertoires in COVID-19. Study information: Collection of acute and convalescent COVID-19 samples took place in the United States, Italy and Spain. The cDNA or gDNA used as material had been derived from T cells, B-cell-depleted T cells, or PBMCs.

The receptor comes from a man younger than 45 who had recovered from COVID-19. Input material: peripheral blood. This sequence joins TRBV18 and TRBJ1-1; the match to TRBD1 covers 9 bases. CDR3 protein: CASSLHRGQDTEAFF. DNA for the CDR3: TGTGCCAGCTCACTTCACAGGGGGCAAGACACTGAAGCTTTCTTT.